The sequence of this TCR beta chain was determined in a study of Graves' ophthalmopathy and Graves' hyperthyroidism. Researchers took RNA transcripts and amplified TCR beta CDR3 regions from them. Second-round multiplex PCR followed a first-round RT-PCR using HTBI primers. TCRdb fed the multiplex PCR reads into MiXCR, producing one record per CDR3 protein. The profile shows 400,000 to 500,000 distinct CDR3 sequences, under 25% of them singletons. The CDR3 totals 16 residues. Germline V lookup: CDR1 MRHNA, CDR2 SNTAGT. Trimming removed 5 bases at V and 7 bases at J, with 21 bases between. This sequence was found in a woman between 18 and 29 years old with stable Graves' hyperthyroidism. The sequenced sample was peripheral blood. The J gene is TRBJ1-5, the V gene TRBV6-4; the D gene is possibly TRBD1 (6 bases). In nucleotides, the CDR3 is TGTGCCAGCAGTCCCCTAGAGGGGGAAGGTGACCAGCCCCAGCATTTT. Protein product: CASSPLEGEGDQPQHF.